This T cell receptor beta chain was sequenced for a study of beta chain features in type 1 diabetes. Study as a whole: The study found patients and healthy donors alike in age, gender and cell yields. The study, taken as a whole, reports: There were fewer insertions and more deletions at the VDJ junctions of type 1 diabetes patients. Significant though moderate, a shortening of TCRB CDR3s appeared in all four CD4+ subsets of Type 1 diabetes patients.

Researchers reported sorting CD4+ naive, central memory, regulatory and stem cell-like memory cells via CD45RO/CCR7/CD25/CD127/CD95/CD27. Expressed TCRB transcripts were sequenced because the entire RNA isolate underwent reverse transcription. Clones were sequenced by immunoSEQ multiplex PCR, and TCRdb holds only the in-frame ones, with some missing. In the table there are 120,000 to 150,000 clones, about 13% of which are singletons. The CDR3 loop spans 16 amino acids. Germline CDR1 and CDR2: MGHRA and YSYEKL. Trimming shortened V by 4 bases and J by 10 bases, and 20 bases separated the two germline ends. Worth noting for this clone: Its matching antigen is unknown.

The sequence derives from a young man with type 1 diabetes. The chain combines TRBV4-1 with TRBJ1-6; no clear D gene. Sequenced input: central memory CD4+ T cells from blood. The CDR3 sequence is CASSLRTSPAGSPLHF. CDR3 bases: TGCGCCAGCAGCCTTAGGACTTCTCCGGCAGGATCACCCCTCCACTTT.